Below are 18 T cell receptor beta chains sequenced from a single sample in a study of breast tumors, draining lymph nodes, adjacent tissues. MiXCR, applied by TCRdb to the multiplex PCR reads, yields one record per CDR3 protein. The sample includes around 290,000 distinct CDR3 sequences, around 30% of them seen just once. Samples came from axillary lymph nodes draining the breast cancer. Sequencing was carried out using axillary lymph node tissue. The receptor set was obtained from a female donor with breast cancer. Some clones in this sample may be carry-over from other donors' samples.

In this sample, this clonotype turned up many times. V is TRBV12-5 and J is TRBJ2-3; unclear D gene. The germline V gene encodes CDR1 LGHNT and CDR2 FRNRAP. Trimming stripped 5 bases from V and 1 base from J, with 10 bases between. The CDR3 runs 14 residues. CDR3 sequence reads: CASGPPVGTDTQYF. The CDR3 region has the DNA TGTGCTAGTGGTCCTCCTGTAGGCACAGATACGCAGTATTTT.

Many counts were recorded for this clonotype. J is TRBJ2-3 and V is TRBV28, with 7 bases fitting TRBD2. The J segment lost 2 bases and the V segment lost 5 bases, leaving 7 bases of the junction unmatched. Germline CDR1 reads MDHEN; CDR2 reads SYDVKM. The CDR3 runs to 15 residues. The DNA of the CDR3 is TGTGCCAGCAGTACACCCGGGAGGCTCACAGATACGCAGTATTTT. Amino acid sequence: CASSTPGRLTDTQYF.

This clonotype was counted at least ten times. The CDR3 nucleotides read TGCAGTGCTCCAGGGCTCGGAAACACCATATATTTT. Translating it yields CSAPGLGNTIYF. The chain joins TRBV20-1 to TRBJ1-3; TRBD1 might be the D (5 bases). V lost 5 bases and J 4 bases, leaving 9 bases between the germline ends. The CDR3 totals 12 residues. Per germline, CDR1 DFQATT and CDR2 SNEGSKA (reference sequence).

In this sample, this clonotype turned up a few times. V gene TRBV5-1 combines with J gene TRBJ2-1; TRBD2 matches at 16 bases. CDR3 length equals 18 residues. Trimming removed 4 bases from V and 0 bases from J; junction bases left unmatched: 4. Germline CDR1 SGHRS, CDR2 YFSETQ. The CDR3 DNA reads as TGCGCCAGCAGCCCGGGACTAGCGGGAGGGAGCTCCTACAATGAGCAGTTCTTC. Its translation is CASSPGLAGGSSYNEQFF.

This clonotype was seen ten or more times. V and J are TRBV29-1 and TRBJ1-2; tentative D call: TRBD1 (5 bases). Trimming took off 7 bases at V and 4 bases at J, with 13 bases between the two ends. The length of the CDR3 is 12 residues. Per the germline V gene, CDR1 is SQVTM and CDR2 is ANQGSEA. This CDR3 reads CSGEDKSYGYTF. CDR3 sequence (DNA): TGCAGCGGGGAGGACAAATCCTATGGCTACACCTTC.

This clonotype showed up just once. The chain couples TRBV12-3 or TRBV12-4 to TRBJ1-4, with 9 bases that match TRBD1. The CDR3 loop spans 15 amino acids. Trimming removed 7 bases from V and 10 bases from J; junction bases left unmatched: 13. This chain's CDR3 is CASTIVQGARGKLFF. Here the CDR3 DNA reads TGTGCCAGCACTATAGTACAGGGGGCGCGTGGAAAACTGTTTTTT.

This clonotype was picked up many times. The chain joins TRBV6-5 to TRBJ1-4; D unclear. Germline-derived CDR1 and CDR2 are MNHEY and SVGAGI. Trimming pared 0 bases from V and 8 bases from J, leaving 10 bases between. CDR3 length: 14 residues. The CDR3 region has the DNA TGTGCCAGCAGTTACTCAGGGCTCGGAGAAAAACTGTTTTTT. The encoded protein is CASSYSGLGEKLFF.

The gene calls are TRBV7-2 and TRBJ2-7; 11 positions match TRBD1. V lost 1 base to trimming and J lost 2 bases; unmatched junction nucleotides: 7. Germline-derived CDR1 and CDR2 are SGHTA and FQGNSA. This CDR3 contains 17 residues. The DNA of the CDR3 is TGTGCCAGCAGCTTAGGTTCCGGGACAGGGGGGACCTACGAGCAGTACTTC. Translated: CASSLGSGTGGTYEQYF.

This clonotype has a count of ten or more. V and J are TRBV19 and TRBJ1-5, with D tentatively TRBD1 (6 bases). Trimming took off 6 bases at V and 1 base at J, with 10 bases between the two ends. The CDR3 covers 14 residues. CDR1 is LNHDA, CDR2 SQIVND, per germline (reference sequence). The CDR3 sequence: CASRTTGSNQPQHF. CDR3 nucleotide sequence: TGTGCCAGTAGGACTACAGGGAGCAATCAGCCCCAGCATTTT. Filled out from reference TRBV19 and TRBJ1-5, the complete variable domain reads DGGITQSPKYLFRKEGQNVTLSCEQNLNHDAMYWYRQDPGQGLRLIYYSQIVNDFQKGDIAEGYSVSREKKESFPLTVTSAQKNPTAFYLCASRTTGSNQPQHFGDGTRLSIL.

This clonotype was seen at least ten times. The V gene is TRBV14, the J gene TRBJ1-2; the match to TRBD1 covers 9 bases. CDR1 is SGHDN, CDR2 FVKESK, per germline. CDR3 length: 16 amino acids. The ends lost 4 bases at V and 5 bases at J; junction bases unmatched: 11. As DNA, the CDR3 is TGTGCCAGCAGCCGACCCGGGACAGGGAGCCTTTATGGCTACACCTTC. Amino acid sequence: CASSRPGTGSLYGYTF.

To note about this clonotype: The conserved final phenylalanine or tryptophan is absent from the CDR3, which likely points to a read error. No DNA is shown, since the ends of the CDR3 on it are uncertain; the CDR3 is the one TCRdb lists. V usage is TRBV10-3 and J usage is TRBJ2-3; TRBD2 reflects the table's D call only, with no check against the DNA. Germline V gene sequence: CDR1 ENHRY, CDR2 SYGVKD. The CDR3 numbers 16 amino acids, ends counted. The CDR3 loop is CAISDGREDLAQIRSI.

This clonotype appeared many times. The DNA for the CDR3 is TGTGCCAGTAGTATTACGGAGGGGTTTGGCTACACCTTC. Residues: CASSITEGFGYTF. V and J are TRBV19 and TRBJ1-2; TRBD1 might be the D (5 bases). V was pared by 3 bases and J by 7 bases, with 12 bases between. CDR1 is LNHDA and CDR2 is SQIVND in the germline V gene (reference sequence). The CDR3 covers 13 residues.

This clonotype occurred many times. This rearrangement joins TRBV5-1 to TRBJ2-7; perhaps D is TRBD1 or TRBD2 (5 bases each). The ends were cut back, 1 base at V and 7 bases at J, with 15 bases in the middle. The CDR3 runs 14 residues. In germline, CDR1 is SGHRS, CDR2 YFSETQ. The DNA for the CDR3 is TGCGCCAGCAGCTTGCGAGGGGTCCTGACAGAGCAGTACTTC. As protein: CASSLRGVLTEQYF.

Details on this clonotype: One end of the junction is discordant with germline, which a read error may explain. The V call is TRBV7-2, the J call TRBJ2-7, with D perhaps matching TRBD1 or TRBD2 (5 bases each). This CDR3 has 15 amino acids. Germline assignment: CDR1 SGHTA and CDR2 FQGNSA. The CDR3, as DNA: TGTGCCAGCAGCCTAGCAGGGCCTTCCCTCTACGAGCAGTACTTC. This encodes CASSLAGPSLYEQYF.

This clonotype was seen at least ten times. V and J are TRBV11-1 and TRBJ2-7, with a tentative D call TRBD1 (5 bases). There are 17 residues in the CDR3. Germline CDR1 and CDR2: SGHAT and FQDESV (reference sequence). The V end lost 4 bases, the J end lost 0 bases, and 19 bases lay between the germline ends. CDR3 loop: CASSSGHGGTSSYEQYF. As DNA, the CDR3 is TGTGCCAGCAGCTCAGGACATGGCGGTACCAGCTCCTACGAGCAGTACTTC.

This clonotype was found many times. This CDR3 is CSARGGGSSYEQYF. CDR3 bases: TGCAGTGCTAGGGGCGGCGGGAGCTCCTACGAGCAGTACTTC. The chain carries TRBV20-1 and TRBJ2-7; TRBD2 matches 7 bases. The germline gives CDR1 DFQATT, CDR2 SNEGSKA (reference sequence). The CDR3 length is 14 residues. Trimming at V came to 3 bases and at J to 0 bases, leaving 5 bases not matched to a gene.

This clonotype was seen a handful of times. The chain has TRBV6-5 and TRBJ1-4; D may be TRBD1 (5 bases). CDR3 size: 14 residues. Deletions cut 5 bases from V and 7 bases from J, with 14 bases between. Germline V gives CDR1 MNHEY, CDR2 SVGAGI. This CDR3 reads CASSLRGLGEKLFF. The CDR3, as DNA: TGTGCCAGCAGTCTTCGGGGGTTGGGTGAAAAACTGTTTTTT.

A few counts support this clonotype. The chain links TRBV27 to TRBJ1-2; D unclear. This CDR3 is built from 13 residues. The V gene's germline CDR1 is MNHEY and CDR2 SMNVEV (reference sequence). Between the trimmed V and J ends, which lost 8 bases and 4 bases, there was a span of 14 bases. Written as DNA, the CDR3 is TGTGCCAGCGGAGGACTTAACAGCTATGGCTACACCTTC. This sequence encodes CASGGLNSYGYTF.